This note documents a single T cell receptor beta chain sequence. The data were produced by immunoSEQ multiplex PCR, yet TCRdb's version contains in-frame clones alone and is incomplete. Of under 50,000 clones in the sample, approximately 90% were seen once. V lost 3 bases, J lost 4 bases, and 11 bases stayed unmatched. This CDR3 comprises 16 residues. Per the germline V gene, CDR1 is SGHDT and CDR2 is YYEEEE. The record originates from a study of T cell changes during pregnancy in multiple sclerosis. The sequence derives from a female donor in good health, enrolled as a control in a pregnancy study. This specimen was CD4+ T cells from peripheral blood mononuclear cells, taken in the second trimester of pregnancy. The V and J genes are TRBV5-6 and TRBJ2-7; 9 positions match TRBD1. This CDR3 reads CASSSTGGTGHYEQYF. The CDR3 DNA follows: TGTGCCAGCAGCTCCACCGGCGGGACAGGGCATTACGAGCAGTACTTC.